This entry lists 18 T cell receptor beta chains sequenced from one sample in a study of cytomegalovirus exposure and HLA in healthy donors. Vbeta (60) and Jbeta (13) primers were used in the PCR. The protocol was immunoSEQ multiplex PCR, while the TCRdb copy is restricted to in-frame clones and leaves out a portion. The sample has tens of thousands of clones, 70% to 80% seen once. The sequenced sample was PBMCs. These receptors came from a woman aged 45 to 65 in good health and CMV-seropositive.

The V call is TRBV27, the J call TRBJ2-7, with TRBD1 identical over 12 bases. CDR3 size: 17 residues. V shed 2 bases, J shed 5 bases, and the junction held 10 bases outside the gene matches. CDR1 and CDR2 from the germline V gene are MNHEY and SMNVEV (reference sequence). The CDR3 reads CASSLGQGQGALHEQYF. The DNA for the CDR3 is TGTGCCAGCAGTTTAGGACAGGGACAGGGGGCCCTCCACGAGCAGTACTTC.

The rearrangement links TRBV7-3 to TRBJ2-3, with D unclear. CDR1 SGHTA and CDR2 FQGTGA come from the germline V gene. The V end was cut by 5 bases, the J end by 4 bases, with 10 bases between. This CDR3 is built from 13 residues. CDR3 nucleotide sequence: TGTGCCAGCAGCGTAAGGGCCCCAGATACGCAGTATTTT. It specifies CASSVRAPDTQYF.

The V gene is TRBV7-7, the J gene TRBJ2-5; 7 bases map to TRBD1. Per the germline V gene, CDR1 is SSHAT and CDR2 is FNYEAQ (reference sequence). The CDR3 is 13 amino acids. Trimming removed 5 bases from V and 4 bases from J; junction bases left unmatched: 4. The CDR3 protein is CASSPDRAETQYF. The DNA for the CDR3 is TGTGCCAGCAGCCCAGACAGGGCAGAGACCCAGTACTTC.

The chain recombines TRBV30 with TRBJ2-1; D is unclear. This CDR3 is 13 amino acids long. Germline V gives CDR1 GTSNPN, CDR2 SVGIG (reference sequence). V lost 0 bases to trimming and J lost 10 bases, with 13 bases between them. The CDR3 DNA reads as TGTGCCTGGAGTGTCCTCAAATTAGAGGAGCAGTTCTTC. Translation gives CAWSVLKLEEQFF.

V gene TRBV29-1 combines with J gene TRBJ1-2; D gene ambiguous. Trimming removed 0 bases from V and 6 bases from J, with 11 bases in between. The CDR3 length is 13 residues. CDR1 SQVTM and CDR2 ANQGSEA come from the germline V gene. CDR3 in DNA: TGCAGCGTTGAAGACTCGAGTATGGATGGCTACACCTTC. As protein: CSVEDSSMDGYTF.

The CDR3 loop is CASSLQGAGTGELFF. CDR3 coding DNA: TGTGCCAGCAGCTTACAGGGGGCGGGCACCGGGGAGCTGTTTTTT. The chain has TRBV27 and TRBJ2-2, with 9 bases fitting TRBD1. This CDR3 spans 15 amino acids. V was pared by 6 bases and J by 4 bases, with 6 bases of the junction left unmatched. Germline values: CDR1 MNHEY, CDR2 SMNVEV (reference sequence).

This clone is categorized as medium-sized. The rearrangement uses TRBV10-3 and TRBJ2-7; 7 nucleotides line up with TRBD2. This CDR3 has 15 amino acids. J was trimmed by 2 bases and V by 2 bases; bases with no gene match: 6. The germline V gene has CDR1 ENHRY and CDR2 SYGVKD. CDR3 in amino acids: CAISETGGTPYEQYF. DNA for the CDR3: TGTGCCATCAGTGAGACGGGAGGTACTCCCTACGAGCAGTACTTC.

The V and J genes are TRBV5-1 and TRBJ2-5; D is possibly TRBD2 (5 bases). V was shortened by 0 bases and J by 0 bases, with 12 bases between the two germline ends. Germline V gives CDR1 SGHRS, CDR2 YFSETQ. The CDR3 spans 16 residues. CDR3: CASSLGVARNQETQYF. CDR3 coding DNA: TGCGCCAGCAGCTTGGGGGTAGCGCGGAACCAAGAGACCCAGTACTTC.

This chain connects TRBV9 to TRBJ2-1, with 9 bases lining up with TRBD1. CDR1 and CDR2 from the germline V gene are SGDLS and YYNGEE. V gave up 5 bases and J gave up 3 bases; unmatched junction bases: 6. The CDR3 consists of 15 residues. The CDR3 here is CASSSGQGYYNEQFF. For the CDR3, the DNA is TGTGCCAGCAGTTCCGGACAGGGGTACTACAATGAGCAGTTCTTC.

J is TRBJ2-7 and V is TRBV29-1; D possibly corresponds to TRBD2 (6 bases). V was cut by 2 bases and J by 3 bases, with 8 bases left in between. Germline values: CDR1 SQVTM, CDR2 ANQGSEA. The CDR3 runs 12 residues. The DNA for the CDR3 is TGCAGCGTTGAATACGGGGGCTACGAGCAGTACTTC. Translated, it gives CSVEYGGYEQYF.

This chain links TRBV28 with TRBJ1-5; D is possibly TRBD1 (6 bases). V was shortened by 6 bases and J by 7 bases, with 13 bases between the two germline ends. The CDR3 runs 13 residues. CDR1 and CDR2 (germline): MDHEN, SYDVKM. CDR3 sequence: CASRYAGAQPQHF. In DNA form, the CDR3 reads TGTGCCAGCAGATACGCGGGGGCCCAGCCCCAGCATTTT.

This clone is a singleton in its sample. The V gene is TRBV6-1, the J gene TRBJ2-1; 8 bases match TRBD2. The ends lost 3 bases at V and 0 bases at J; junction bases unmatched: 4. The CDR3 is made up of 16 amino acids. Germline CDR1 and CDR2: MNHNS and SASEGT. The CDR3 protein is CASSDLSGTSYNEQFF. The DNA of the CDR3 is TGTGCCAGCAGTGATCTTAGCGGGACCTCCTACAATGAGCAGTTCTTC.

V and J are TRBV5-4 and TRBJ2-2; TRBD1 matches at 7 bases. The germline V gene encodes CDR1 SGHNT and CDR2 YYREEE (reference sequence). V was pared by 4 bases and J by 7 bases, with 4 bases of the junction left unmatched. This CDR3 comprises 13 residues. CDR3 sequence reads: CASSRRQGGELFF. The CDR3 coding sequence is TGTGCCAGCAGCCGTAGACAGGGCGGGGAGCTGTTTTTT.

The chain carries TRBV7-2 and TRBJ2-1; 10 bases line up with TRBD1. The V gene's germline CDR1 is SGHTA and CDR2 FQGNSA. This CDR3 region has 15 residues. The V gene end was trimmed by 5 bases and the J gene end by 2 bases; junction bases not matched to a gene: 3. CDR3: CASSPGTGAYNEQFF. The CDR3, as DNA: TGTGCCAGCAGCCCCGGGACAGGGGCCTACAATGAGCAGTTCTTC.

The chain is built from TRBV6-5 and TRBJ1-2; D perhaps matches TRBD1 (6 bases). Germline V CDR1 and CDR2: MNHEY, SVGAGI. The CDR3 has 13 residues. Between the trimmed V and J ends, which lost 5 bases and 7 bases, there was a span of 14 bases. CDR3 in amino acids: CASSRARGSGYTF. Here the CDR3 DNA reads TGTGCCAGCAGTAGAGCCAGGGGAAGTGGCTACACCTTC.

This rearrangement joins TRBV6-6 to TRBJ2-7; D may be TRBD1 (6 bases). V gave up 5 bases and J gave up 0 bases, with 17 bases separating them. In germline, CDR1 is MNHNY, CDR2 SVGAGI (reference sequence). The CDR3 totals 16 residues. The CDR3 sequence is CASSPDPYRASYEQYF. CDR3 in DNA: TGTGCCAGCAGTCCCGACCCTTACAGGGCCTCCTACGAGCAGTACTTC.

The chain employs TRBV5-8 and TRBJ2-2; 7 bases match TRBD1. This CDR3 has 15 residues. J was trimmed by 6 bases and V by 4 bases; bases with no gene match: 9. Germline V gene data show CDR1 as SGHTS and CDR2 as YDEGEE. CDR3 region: CASSPKGQLAGELFF. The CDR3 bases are TGTGCCAGCAGCCCAAAGGGACAGCTCGCCGGGGAGCTGTTTTTT.

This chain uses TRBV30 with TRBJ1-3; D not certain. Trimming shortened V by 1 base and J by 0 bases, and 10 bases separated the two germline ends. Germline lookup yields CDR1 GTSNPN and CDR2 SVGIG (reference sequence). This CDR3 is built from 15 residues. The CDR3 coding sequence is TGTGCCTGGAGTGACAAGGGAGGCTCTGGAAACACCATATATTTT. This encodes CAWSDKGGSGNTIYF.